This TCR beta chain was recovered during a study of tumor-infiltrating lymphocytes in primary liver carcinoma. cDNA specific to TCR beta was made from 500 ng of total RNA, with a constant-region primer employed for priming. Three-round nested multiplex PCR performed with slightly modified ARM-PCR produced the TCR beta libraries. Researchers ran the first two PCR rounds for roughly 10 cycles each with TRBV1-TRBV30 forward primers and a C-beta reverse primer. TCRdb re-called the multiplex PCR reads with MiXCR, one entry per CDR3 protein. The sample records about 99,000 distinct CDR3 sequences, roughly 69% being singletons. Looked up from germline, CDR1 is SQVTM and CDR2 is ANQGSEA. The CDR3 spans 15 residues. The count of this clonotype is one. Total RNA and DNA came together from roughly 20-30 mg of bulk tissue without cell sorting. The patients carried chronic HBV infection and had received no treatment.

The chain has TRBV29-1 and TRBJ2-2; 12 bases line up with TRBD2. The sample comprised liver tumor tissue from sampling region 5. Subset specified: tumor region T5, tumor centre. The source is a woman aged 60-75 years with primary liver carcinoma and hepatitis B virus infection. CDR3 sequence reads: CSVIPSGGASGELFF. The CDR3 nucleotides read TGCAGTGTTATACCTAGCGGGGGGGCCTCTGGGGAGCTGTTTTTT.